These 27 T cell receptor beta chains share one sample of origin, sequenced in a study of shared clonotypes between healthy human individuals (TCRdb year 2020). The library came from the immunoSEQ multiplex PCR assay. TCRdb retrieved this table from immuneACCESS and kept in-frame rearrangements only. Not all clones are present; in checked studies, unresolved V genes account for under half, and no reason is known for the remainder. Across this sample there are 550,000 to 700,000 clones, with approximately 73% seen only once. Around 1.8% of the sample goes to the ten largest clones. Source material: memory CD4+ T cells sorted from blood. The cell subset or site label corresponds to: CD45RA-negative fraction. The receptors here all came from a woman in her twenties or thirties in good health.

The chain has TRBV27 and TRBJ2-1; 10 bases fit TRBD1. The CDR3 runs to 14 residues. Trimming took 7 bases from V and 7 from J; bases not matched to a gene: 7. Germline V lookup: CDR1 MNHEY, CDR2 SMNVEV (reference sequence). CDR3 sequence: CASNSRDRGNEQFF. The CDR3 nucleotides are TGTGCCAGCAATTCGCGGGACAGGGGAAATGAGCAGTTCTTC.

In this sample, this clone turned up a few times. The gene calls are TRBV27 and TRBJ2-7; D may be TRBD2 (5 bases). Germline-derived CDR1 and CDR2 are MNHEY and SMNVEV (reference sequence). V was cut by 0 bases and J by 5 bases, with 23 bases left in between. The CDR3 sequence is 18 residues long. The DNA for the CDR3 is TGTGCCAGCAGTTTATCCTATCCGGTAGCGCCCTTAGTGAACGAGCAGTACTTC. As protein: CASSLSYPVAPLVNEQYF.

This clone was seen many times. The chain has TRBV4-1 and TRBJ1-4; D possibly corresponds to TRBD1 (5 bases). CDR1 and CDR2 (germline): MGHRA, YSYEKL. This CDR3 is built from 13 residues. V was cut by 1 base and J by 12 bases, with 12 bases left in between. CDR3 nucleotide sequence: TGCGCCAGCAGCCAAGTCGGTGCAGGGCAACTGTTTTTT. Its translation: CASSQVGAGQLFF.

The table lists this clone with many counts. The V gene is TRBV4-1, the J gene TRBJ1-5; 8 bases match TRBD1. Germline V gene data show CDR1 as MGHRA and CDR2 as YSYEKL. V was pared by 5 bases and J by 7 bases, with 13 bases of the junction left unmatched. This CDR3 region has 16 residues. CDR3 sequence: CASSLTQLRGPQPQHF. CDR3 in DNA: TGCGCCAGCAGCTTGACACAACTCAGGGGGCCCCAGCCCCAGCATTTT.

This sequence joins TRBV10-2 and TRBJ1-5; no clear D gene. The CDR3 is 14 amino acids. Germline V gene data show CDR1 as WSHSY and CDR2 as SAAADI. V lost 2 bases and J lost 8, with 13 bases in between. The CDR3 nucleotides read TGCGCCAGCAGTGAGGCTCGGATTTCGGAGCCCCAGCATTTT. It is translated as CASSEARISEPQHF.

Of note for this clone: Just one base apart from a much larger clone, this may be a read error. The rearrangement joins TRBV25-1 to TRBJ2-1; 8 bases fit TRBD2. Per germline, CDR1 MGHDK and CDR2 SYGVNS. This CDR3 region has 12 residues. CDR3 sequence: CASSRTSNERFF. CDR3 sequence (DNA): TGTGCCAGCAGTCGGACTAGCAACGAGCGGTTCTTC.

This clone showed up many times. The genes are TRBV18 and TRBJ1-1; no definite D call. Looked up from germline, CDR1 is KGHSH and CDR2 is LQKENI. Trimming cost V 4 bases and J 7 bases, with 10 bases left between them. The CDR3 length is 12 residues. CDR3 loop: CASSRGFSEAFF. The CDR3 nucleotides read TGTGCCAGCTCACGGGGATTTAGTGAAGCTTTCTTT.

The chain employs TRBV28 and TRBJ2-3, with D tentatively TRBD1 (5 bases). CDR3 length: 14 amino acids. Trimming removed 4 bases from V and 4 bases from J, with 12 bases in between. CDR1 MDHEN and CDR2 SYDVKM come from the germline V gene. Here the CDR3 reads CASSSGQGSDTQYF. The CDR3 region has the DNA TGTGCCAGCAGTTCCGGGCAGGGATCAGATACGCAGTATTTT.

The chain recombines TRBV21-1 with TRBJ2-2. TRBV21-1 is a pseudogene. This CDR3 spans 14 amino acids. The CDR3 is CASSKGPGAGELFF. Written as DNA, the CDR3 is TGTGCCAGCAGCAAAGGCCCAGGAGCCGGGGAGCTGTTTTTT.

This clone was seen just once. V and J are TRBV4-1 and TRBJ2-1, with 13 nucleotides matching TRBD2. The trim removed 0 bases at V and 4 bases at J, leaving 9 bases unmatched. There are 19 residues in the CDR3. CDR1 and CDR2 (germline): MGHRA, YSYEKL. The CDR3 coding sequence is TGCGCCAGCAGCCAAGATGAACTAGCGGGAGGGCCGAGGTACAATGAGCAGTTCTTC. Translation: CASSQDELAGGPRYNEQFF.

Comment on this clone: The same CDR3 also results from other DNA sequences found in this sample. The chain is built from TRBV5-4 and TRBJ2-5; tentatively, D is TRBD1 (6 bases). Trimming shortened V by 2 bases and J by 2 bases, and 10 bases separated the two germline ends. Germline values: CDR1 SGHNT, CDR2 YYREEE (reference sequence). The CDR3 covers 14 residues. The CDR3 nucleotides are TGTGCCAGCAGCTTTGCCAGGGGTCAAGAGACCCAGTACTTC. Its translation: CASSFARGQETQYF.

The chain employs TRBV28 and TRBJ1-2; TRBD1 matches at 10 bases. The length of the CDR3 is 16 residues. Germline CDR1 and CDR2: MDHEN and SYDVKM. The V and J ends lost 4 bases and 6 bases, in that order; junction bases with no gene match: 11. The CDR3 spells CASSSWGQGSWDGYTF. CDR3 DNA sequence: TGTGCCAGCAGTTCATGGGGACAGGGGTCTTGGGATGGCTACACCTTC.

The V call is TRBV7-9, the J call TRBJ1-1, with TRBD1 identical over 9 bases. This CDR3 region has 15 residues. V dropped 4 bases and J dropped 3; count of bases not matched to a gene: 6. The germline CDR1 and CDR2 sequences are SEHNR and FQNEAQ (reference sequence). The CDR3 DNA reads as TGTGCCAGCAGCTCGGCCGGGACAGGGTACACTGAAGCTTTCTTT. Translated: CASSSAGTGYTEAFF.

DNA of the CDR3: TGTGCCTGGGGACAGGGAGGCCGGCCCCAGCATTTT. Amino acids: CAWGQGGRPQHF. This chain links TRBV30 with TRBJ1-5; 8 positions agree with TRBD1. The V gene's germline CDR1 is GTSNPN and CDR2 SVGIG (reference sequence). CDR3 length: 12 residues. The trim removed 5 bases at V and 9 bases at J, leaving 6 bases unmatched.

This sequence joins TRBV9 and TRBJ1-2, with D uncertain. CDR3 size: 14 residues. V dropped 0 bases and J dropped 5 bases, with 11 bases sitting between them. Looked up from germline, CDR1 is SGDLS and CDR2 is YYNGEE. The CDR3 protein is CASSVGLAGYGYTF. DNA for the CDR3: TGTGCCAGCAGCGTAGGTCTGGCCGGGTATGGCTACACCTTC. The full variable domain, rest sourced from reference TRBV9 and TRBJ1-2, is DSGVTQTPKHLITATGQRVTLRCSPRSGDLSVYWYQQSLDQGLQFLIQYYNGEERAKGNILERFSAQQFPDLHSELNLSSLELGDSALYFCASSVGLAGYGYTFGSGTRLTVV.

This clone was recorded once. The chain links TRBV5-1 to TRBJ2-6, with a weak D call TRBD1 (7 bases). The CDR3 spans 17 residues. Germline V lookup: CDR1 SGHRS, CDR2 YFSETQ. Trimming removed 5 bases from V and 0 bases from J, with 15 bases in between. CDR3 region: CASRPGQDYSGANVLTF. The CDR3 DNA is TGCGCCAGCAGACCCGGACAGGACTACTCTGGGGCCAACGTCCTGACTTTC.

The chain uses TRBV10-3 and TRBJ1-1; no definite D call. Per the germline V gene, CDR1 is ENHRY and CDR2 is SYGVKD. This CDR3 is built from 13 residues. V lost 3 bases, J lost 6 bases, and 11 bases lay in between. CDR3 sequence (DNA): TGTGCCATCAGTGATGCCCAAGGGCCTGAAGCTTTCTTT. Its protein is CAISDAQGPEAFF.

The V and J genes are TRBV5-1 and TRBJ2-7, with 8 positions matching TRBD2. J lost 5 bases, V lost 4 bases, and 11 bases had no gene match. Per germline, CDR1 SGHRS and CDR2 YFSETQ. CDR3 size: 15 residues. CDR3 DNA: TGCGCCAGCAGCGAGGTTAGCGGGGCCCAGGACGAGCAGTACTTC. It is translated as CASSEVSGAQDEQYF.

V and J are TRBV5-1 and TRBJ2-2; a possible D gene is TRBD2 (5 bases). Trimming took 2 bases from V and 0 from J, leaving 8 bases between them. The germline V gene has CDR1 SGHRS and CDR2 YFSETQ. CDR3 size: 15 residues. The CDR3 reads CASSFGITNTGELFF. For the CDR3, the DNA is TGCGCCAGCAGCTTCGGGATAACGAACACCGGGGAGCTGTTTTTT.

This clone was observed a single time. V usage is TRBV19 and J usage is TRBJ1-2; 9 bases are shared with TRBD1. After removal of 10 bases from V and 6 bases from J, the junction contained 18 bases not matched to a gene. The CDR3 runs to 16 residues. Germline CDR1 reads LNHDA; CDR2 reads SQIVND (reference sequence). The CDR3 DNA reads TGTGCCAAGGCAACGGTTCGACAGGGGGAGTCTGATGGCTACACCTTC. It yields the protein CAKATVRQGESDGYTF.

The gene calls are TRBV4-2 and TRBJ2-5; D gene unclear. Trimming shortened V by 0 bases and J by 3 bases, and 8 bases separated the two germline ends. Germline V CDR1 and CDR2: LGHNA, YNFKEQ. This CDR3 is built from 14 residues. CDR3 region: CASSQEVEEETQYF. The DNA for the CDR3 is TGTGCCAGCAGCCAAGAGGTCGAGGAAGAGACCCAGTACTTC.

There are a few counts of this clone. V is TRBV7-9 and J is TRBJ2-5; 10 nucleotides match TRBD2. V was pared by 1 base and J by 5 bases, with 10 bases of the junction left unmatched. Looked up from germline, CDR1 is SEHNR and CDR2 is FQNEAQ (reference sequence). The CDR3 runs to 17 residues. The CDR3 reads CASSLGTSSGSRETQYF. As DNA, the CDR3 is TGTGCCAGCAGCTTAGGCACGTCTAGCGGGAGTAGGGAGACCCAGTACTTC. The complete variable domain, with remaining parts taken from reference TRBV7-9 and TRBJ2-5, reads DTGVSQNPRHKITKRGQNVTFRCDPISEHNRLYWYRQTLGQGPEFLTYFQNEAQLEKSRLLSDRFSAERPKGSFSTLEIQRTEQGDSAMYLCASSLGTSSGSRETQYFGPGTRLLVL.

This clone was recorded a few times. The genes are TRBV2 and TRBJ1-2; 9 nucleotides agree with TRBD1. The J segment lost 5 bases and the V segment lost 3 bases, leaving 4 bases of the junction unmatched. This CDR3 comprises 14 residues. Germline V gene sequence: CDR1 SNHLY, CDR2 FYNNEI. This CDR3 reads CASSDTQGAYGYTF. DNA for the CDR3: TGTGCCAGCAGTGACACACAGGGGGCTTATGGCTACACCTTC.

In its sample, this clone was seen once. The chain has TRBV7-9 and TRBJ1-2, with TRBD1 matching 7 bases. Germline V gene sequence: CDR1 SEHNR, CDR2 FQNEAQ (reference sequence). The CDR3 length is 16 residues. Trimming cost V 1 base and J 6 bases; bases outside gene matches: 11. As DNA, the CDR3 is TGTGCCAGCAGCTTAGGCCGGACGACAGGGCAGGATGGCTACACCTTC. Its protein is CASSLGRTTGQDGYTF.

Details on this clone: A much more abundant neighbour one base away suggests this may be a read error. The same CDR3 is also encoded by other DNA sequences in this sample. The genes are TRBV5-1 and TRBJ1-3, with D perhaps matching TRBD1 (6 bases). Trimming removed 4 bases from V and 2 bases from J, with 10 bases in between. Per germline, CDR1 SGHRS and CDR2 YFSETQ. The CDR3 consists of 14 residues. This CDR3 reads CASSPGTTGNTIYF. CDR3 DNA: TGCGCCAGCAGCCCCGGGACAACTGGAAACACCATATATTTT. The full variable domain, completed using reference TRBV5-1 and TRBJ1-3, is KAGVTQTPRYLIKTRGQQVTLSCSPISGHRSVSWYQQTPGQGLQFLFEYFSETQRNKGNFPGRFSGRQFSNSRSEMNVSTLELGDSALYLCASSPGTTGNTIYFGEGSWLTVV.

The chain recombines TRBV28 with TRBJ2-1; possibly TRBD1 for D (6 bases). Germline V lookup: CDR1 MDHEN, CDR2 SYDVKM. The CDR3 has 17 amino acids. V was shortened by 6 bases and J by 5 bases, with 23 bases between the two germline ends. The CDR3 loop is CASSSLQGSRTNNEQFF. The CDR3 DNA sequence: TGTGCCAGCAGCTCTCTGCAGGGGAGTCGAACAAACAATGAGCAGTTCTTC. The full variable domain, with the rest looked up from reference TRBV28 and TRBJ2-1, is DVKVTQSSRYLVKRTGEKVFLECVQDMDHENMFWYRQDPGLGLRLIYFSYDVKMKEKGDIPEGYSVSREKKERFSLILESASTNQTSMYLCASSSLQGSRTNNEQFFGPGTRLTVL.

There are a few counts of this clone. This sequence joins TRBV6-5 and TRBJ1-5, with D maybe TRBD1 (5 bases). The germline gives CDR1 MNHEY, CDR2 SVGAGI. Trimming removed 5 bases at V and 0 bases at J, with 8 bases between. The CDR3 contains 14 residues. The chain's CDR3 is CASSRQYSNQPQHF. CDR3 sequence (DNA): TGTGCCAGCAGTCGACAGTATAGCAATCAGCCCCAGCATTTT.